This T cell receptor beta chain was profiled in a study of T cell responses to AZD1222 COVID-19 vaccine. Generated by immunoSEQ multiplex PCR, the TCRdb table keeps only in-frame clones and is missing some. The data contain tens of thousands of clones, 70% to 90% of them singletons. Germline assignment: CDR1 SQVTM and CDR2 ANQGSEA. Trimming pared 3 bases from V and 4 bases from J, leaving 21 bases between. The CDR3 loop spans 16 amino acids. The sequenced sample was peripheral blood, obtained 28 days after the second AZD1222 dose. The V gene is TRBV29-1, the J gene TRBJ1-2, with a tentative D call TRBD1 (5 bases). This TCR was recovered from an adult who received the AZD1222 COVID-19 vaccine. The CDR3 DNA follows: TGCAGCGTTGAGGAGTTGGGGGAGGGATGGGGCTATGGCTACACCTTC. Residues: CSVEELGEGWGYGYTF.